The clone carrying this TCR beta chain showed up many times. The CDR3 spans 16 residues. The V gene end was trimmed by 1 base and the J gene end by 4 bases; junction bases not matched to a gene: 6. CDR1 SGHRS and CDR2 YFSETQ come from the germline V gene. Time point specified: newly diagnosed GD, antithyroid drugs for less than 3 months. Making the TCR library involved RNA that had been extracted from PBMCs. This specimen comes from a study of regulatory T cells in long-lasting Graves disease. Construction of TCR beta libraries relied on iRepertoire HTBI primers and on Arm-PCR targeting CDR3 regions. TCRdb reprocessed the multiplex PCR reads via MiXCR and lists one record per CDR3 protein. The repertoire includes about 530,000 distinct CDR3 sequences, 15% to 20% of them detected once, and around a quarter sits in the top ten. This same sample was also taken into another study, of T cells in Graves' hyperthyroidism and ophthalmopathy.

The sequence derives from a woman aged 35-65 years with Graves disease. The V call is TRBV5-1, the J call TRBJ2-2, with 8 bases aligning to TRBD1. Sequenced here: peripheral blood mononuclear cells (PBMCs), sampled at new diagnosis, from a patient treated with antithyroid drugs. The CDR3 DNA reads TGCGCCAGCAGCTTGTTCTGGGACAGGAGCACCGGGGAGCTGTTTTTT. Translating it yields CASSLFWDRSTGELFF.